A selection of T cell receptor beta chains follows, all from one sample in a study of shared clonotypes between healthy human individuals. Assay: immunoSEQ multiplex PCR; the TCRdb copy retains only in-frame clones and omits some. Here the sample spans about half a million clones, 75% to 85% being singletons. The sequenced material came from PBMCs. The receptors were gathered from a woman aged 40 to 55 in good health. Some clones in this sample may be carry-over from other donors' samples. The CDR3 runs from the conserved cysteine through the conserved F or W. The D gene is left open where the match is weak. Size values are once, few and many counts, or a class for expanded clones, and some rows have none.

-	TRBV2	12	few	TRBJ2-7	TGTGCCAGCAGTGAATCGACCTACGAGCAGTACTTC	CASSESTYEQYF
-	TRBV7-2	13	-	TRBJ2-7	TGTGCCAGCAGCCGACAGCAATCAGACGAGCAGTACTTC	CASSRQQSDEQYF
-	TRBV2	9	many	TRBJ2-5	TGTGCCAGCAGGGAGACCCAGTACTTC	CASRETQYF
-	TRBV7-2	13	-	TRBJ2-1	TGTGCCAGCAGCCGTTTAGCGGATAGGGAGCAGTTCTTC	CASSRLADREQFF
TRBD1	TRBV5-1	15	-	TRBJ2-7	TGCGCCAGCAGCTTGGAAGGGACAGGAGGCTACGAGCAGTACTTC	CASSLEGTGGYEQYF
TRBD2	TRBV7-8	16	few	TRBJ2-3	TGTGCCAGCAGCTTATGGGGGACTAGCAGCACAGATACGCAGTATTTT	CASSLWGTSSTDTQYF
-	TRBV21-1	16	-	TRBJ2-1	TGTGCCAGCAGCAGGGGAAGTGGGACTAACATGGATGAGCAGTTCTTC	CASSRGSGTNMDEQFF
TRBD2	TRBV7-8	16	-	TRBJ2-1	TGTGCCAGCAGCTTACGCCTAGCGGGAATGTACAATGAGCAGTTCTTC	CASSLRLAGMYNEQFF
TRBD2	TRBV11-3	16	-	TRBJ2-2	TGTGCCAGCTCATGGGGGGACTACGAGGGGACCGGGGAGCTGTTTTTT	CASSWGDYEGTGELFF
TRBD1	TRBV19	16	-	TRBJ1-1	TGTGCCAGTAGTATAGTCAGGACAGGGCTGAGCACTGAAGCTTTCTTT	CASSIVRTGLSTEAFF
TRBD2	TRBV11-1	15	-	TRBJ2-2	TGTGCCAGCAGCCTGAGCGGGATAAGCACCGGGGAGCTGTTTTTT	CASSLSGISTGELFF
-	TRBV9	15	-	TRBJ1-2	TGTGCCAGCAGCTCCCTCCCCCCAGGGCCCTATGGCTACACCTTC	CASSSLPPGPYGYTF
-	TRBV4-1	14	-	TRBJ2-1	TGCGCCAGCAGCCAACTCCCTCGCTCTCATGAGCAGTTCTTC	CASSQLPRSHEQFF
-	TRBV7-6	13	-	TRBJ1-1	TGTGCCAGCAGCGAGGGCAGGAACACTGAAGCTTTCTTT	CASSEGRNTEAFF
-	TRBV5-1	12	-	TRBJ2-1	TGCGCCAGCAGCTCGAGGGGGAATGAGCAGTTCTTC	CASSSRGNEQFF
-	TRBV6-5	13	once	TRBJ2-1	TGTGCCAGCCATACTAGTTCCTACAATGAGCAGTTCTTC	CASHTSSYNEQFF
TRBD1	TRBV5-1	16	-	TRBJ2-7	TGCGCCAGCAGCTTGGTTGGTGGACAGGGAGTTTACGAGCAGTACTTC	CASSLVGGQGVYEQYF
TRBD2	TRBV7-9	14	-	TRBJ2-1	TGTGCCAGCAGCTCTGGATGGGGAGGGAATGAGCAGTTCTTC	CASSSGWGGNEQFF
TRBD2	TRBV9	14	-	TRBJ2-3	TGTGCCAGCAACCCGGGAGGGAGCACAGATACGCAGTATTTT	CASNPGGSTDTQYF
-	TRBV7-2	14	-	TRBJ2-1	TGTGCCAGCAGCTTTTGGGGCTCCTACAATGAGCAGTTCTTC	CASSFWGSYNEQFF
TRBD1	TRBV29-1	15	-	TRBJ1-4	TGCAGCGTTGAAGCCCTCAGGGGGGGAGGGGAAAAACTGTTTTTT	CSVEALRGGGEKLFF
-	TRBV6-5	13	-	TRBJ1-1	TGTGCCAGCAGTAGTCAGATGAACACTGAAGCTTTCTTT	CASSSQMNTEAFF
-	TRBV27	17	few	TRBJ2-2	TGTGCCAGCAGTTCCCGACGACCTACCGGCGGGGCCGGGGAGCTGTTTTTT	CASSSRRPTGGAGELFF
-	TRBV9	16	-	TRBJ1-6	TGTGCCAGCAGCGTAGGGTCCACACAGGATAATTCACCCCTCCACTTT	CASSVGSTQDNSPLHF